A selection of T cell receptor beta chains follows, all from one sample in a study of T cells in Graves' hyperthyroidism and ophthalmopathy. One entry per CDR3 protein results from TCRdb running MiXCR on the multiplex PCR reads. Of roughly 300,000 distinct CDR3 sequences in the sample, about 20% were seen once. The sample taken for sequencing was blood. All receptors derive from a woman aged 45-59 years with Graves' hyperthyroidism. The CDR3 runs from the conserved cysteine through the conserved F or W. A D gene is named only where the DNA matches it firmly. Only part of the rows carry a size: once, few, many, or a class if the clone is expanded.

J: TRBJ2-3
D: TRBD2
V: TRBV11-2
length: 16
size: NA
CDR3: CASSLEAGGVTDTQYF
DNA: TGTGCCAGCAGCTTAGAAGCGGGGGGGGTAACAGATACGCAGTATTTT

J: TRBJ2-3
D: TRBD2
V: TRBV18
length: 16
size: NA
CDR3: CASSPFSAGGQDTQYF
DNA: TGTGCCAGCTCACCATTCTCTGCGGGGGGGCAAGATACGCAGTATTTT

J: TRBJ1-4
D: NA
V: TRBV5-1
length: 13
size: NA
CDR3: CASSLGVSEKLFF
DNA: TGCGCCAGCAGCTTGGGAGTGAGTGAAAAACTGTTTTTT

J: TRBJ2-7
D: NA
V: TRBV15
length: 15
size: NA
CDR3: CATGNEGGGPYEQYF
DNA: TGTGCCACCGGCAATGAGGGAGGGGGACCCTACGAGCAGTACTTC

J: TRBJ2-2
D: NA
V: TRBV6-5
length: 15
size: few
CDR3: CASSYSAYLTGELFF
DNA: TGTGCCAGCAGTTACTCGGCCTACCTGACCGGGGAGCTGTTTTTT

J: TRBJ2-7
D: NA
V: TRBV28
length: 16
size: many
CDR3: CASSLPTAMGWSEQYF
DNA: TGTGCCAGCAGTTTACCGACAGCCATGGGTTGGAGCGAGCAGTACTTC

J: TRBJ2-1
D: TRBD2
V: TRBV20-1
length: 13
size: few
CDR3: CSASGGASHEQFF
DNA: TGCAGTGCTAGCGGGGGGGCCTCCCATGAGCAGTTCTTC

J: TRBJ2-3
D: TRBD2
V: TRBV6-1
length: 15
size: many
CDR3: CASRLGTSGSNTQYF
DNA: TGTGCCAGCAGGCTCGGGACTAGCGGGAGCAATACGCAGTATTTT

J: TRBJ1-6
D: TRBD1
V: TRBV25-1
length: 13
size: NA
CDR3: CASNRGSYSPLHF
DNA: TGTGCCAGCAACAGGGGGAGTTATTCACCCCTCCACTTT

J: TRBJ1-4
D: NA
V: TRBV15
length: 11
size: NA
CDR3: CATSRGEKLFF
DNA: TGTGCCACCAGCAGAGGGGAAAAACTGTTTTTT

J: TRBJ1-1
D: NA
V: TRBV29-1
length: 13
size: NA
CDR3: CSVEGGTTIEAFF
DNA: TGCAGCGTTGAAGGGGGCACCACCATTGAAGCTTTCTTT

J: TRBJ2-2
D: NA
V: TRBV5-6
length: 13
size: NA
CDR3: CASSPDGGERLFF
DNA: TGTGCCAGCAGCCCGGACGGCGGCGAGAGGCTGTTTTTT

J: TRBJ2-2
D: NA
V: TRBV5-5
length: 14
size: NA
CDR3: CASSTGPNTGGLFF
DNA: TGTGCCAGCAGCACGGGACCTAACACCGGGGGGCTGTTTTTT

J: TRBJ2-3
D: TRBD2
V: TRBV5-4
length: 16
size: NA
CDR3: CASSLAPSGGTDTQYF
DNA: TGTGCCAGCAGCTTGGCCCCTAGCGGGGGCACAGATACGCAGTATTTT

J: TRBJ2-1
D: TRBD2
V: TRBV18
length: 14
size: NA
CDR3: CASSLKRGYNEQFF
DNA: TGTGCCAGCTCACTGAAGCGGGGGTACAATGAGCAGTTCTTC

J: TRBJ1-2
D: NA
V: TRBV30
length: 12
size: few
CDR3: CAWRSPGDGYTF
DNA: TGTGCCTGGAGATCCCCTGGGGATGGCTACACCTTC